This record looks at one T cell receptor beta chain sequence and its context. These data come from a study of control samples from healthy donors and cancer patients. The assay was immunoSEQ multiplex PCR, and TCRdb's table has in-frame clones only and misses some. This sample yields 15,000 to 20,000 clones, of which around nine tenths are seen a single time; about 9% belongs to the top ten. The CDR3 is 14 residues long. The V end was cut by 4 bases, the J end by 2 bases, with 10 bases between. The germline gives CDR1 SGHDN, CDR2 FVKESK. The sequenced sample was PBMCs. The V and J genes are TRBV14 and TRBJ2-3; D may be TRBD2 (6 bases). This sequence was found in a woman aged 60-75 years with head and neck cancer. CDR3 residues: CASSLGLDTDTQYF. CDR3 coding DNA: TGTGCCAGCAGCCTGGGACTTGACACAGATACGCAGTATTTT.